The source of this TCR beta chain is a study of Graves' ophthalmopathy and Graves' hyperthyroidism. Included hyperthyroidism patients were aged 18 to 65 and newly diagnosed (under 2 months' duration). If patients had other autoimmune diseases, uncontrolled infections, pregnancy or lactation, they were excluded. Serum thyroxine and TRAb, along with clinical symptoms, thyroid ultrasound and orbital computed tomography, were what diagnosis relied on. RNA transcripts were the template, and TCR beta CDR3 regions were amplified from them. HTBI primers served in a first-round RT-PCR, which a second-round multiplex PCR followed. TCRdb reprocessed the multiplex PCR reads via MiXCR and lists one record per CDR3 protein. The data hold 450,000 to 600,000 distinct CDR3 sequences, with just under 40% observed a single time. The V segment lost 0 bases and the J segment 8 bases; nucleotides outside the gene matches: 8. This CDR3 is 16 amino acids long. Per germline, CDR1 LGHDT and CDR2 YNNKEL (reference sequence).

General study results and limits: Also, most clonotypes expanded in the thyroid above 0.001 frequency appeared in blood.

This clonotype was seen ten or more times. Antigen specificity is unknown. Sequencing was done on a sample of peripheral blood or thyroid tissue (not recorded which). The chain recombines TRBV3-1 with TRBJ1-4; 8 positions agree with TRBD1. The sequence was collected from an adult man with Graves' hyperthyroidism. The DNA of the CDR3 is TGTGCCAGCAGCCAAGAGACCCAGGGGGCAGGCGAAAAACTGTTTTTT. Protein product: CASSQETQGAGEKLFF.